This T cell receptor (beta chain) was profiled in a study of blood T cell repertoires in COVID-19. This clone turned up a few times. The CDR3 has 15 residues. Trimming removed 3 bases from V and 7 bases from J, with 15 bases in between. Germline CDR1 and CDR2: LNHDA and SQIVND (reference sequence). Profiling relied on immunoSEQ multiplex PCR, and the TCRdb table lists in-frame clones only, not all of them. The data hold some 200,000 clones, with 70% to 85% observed a single time. The sample taken for sequencing was PBMCs or T cells enriched from blood (not recorded which). This receptor was taken from a woman between 40 and 50 years old with acute COVID-19. The rearrangement joins TRBV19 to TRBJ1-4; tentatively, D is TRBD1 (5 bases). CDR3: CASSIWGLSGEKLFF. CDR3 coding DNA: TGTGCCAGTAGTATTTGGGGACTAAGCGGTGAAAAACTGTTTTTT. Based on the CDR3 plus reference TRBV19 and TRBJ1-4, the full variable domain is DGGITQSPKYLFRKEGQNVTLSCEQNLNHDAMYWYRQDPGQGLRLIYYSQIVNDFQKGDIAEGYSVSREKKESFPLTVTSAQKNPTAFYLCASSIWGLSGEKLFFGSGTQLSVL.